This T cell receptor (beta chain) comes out of a study of blood T cell repertoires in COVID-19. For the study at large: Spain, Italy and the United States supplied samples that represented acute and convalescent COVID-19.

Sequencing was performed with immunoSEQ multiplex PCR; in TCRdb, only in-frame clones are kept and a portion is missing. The sample includes roughly 150,000 clones, around 90% of them seen just once. Trimming shortened V by 4 bases and J by 0 bases, and 10 bases separated the two germline ends. The CDR3 is 15 residues long. In germline, CDR1 is LNHDA, CDR2 SQIVND (reference sequence). The clonotype originates from a man younger than 30 with acute or convalescent COVID-19. Sequencing was carried out using peripheral blood. The V call is TRBV19, the J call TRBJ1-3; D is ambiguous. This CDR3 reads CASSTSVLSGNTIYF. The DNA of the CDR3 is TGTGCCAGTAGTACCTCGGTCCTCTCTGGAAACACCATATATTTT.